The TCR beta chain described here comes from a study of blood T cell repertoires in COVID-19. The repertoire was sequenced with immunoSEQ multiplex PCR; TCRdb's copy has only in-frame clones and lacks some. The table includes tens of thousands of clones, 88% detected once. The CDR3 sequence is 15 residues long. V was clipped by 4 bases and J by 0 bases; unmatched bases: 1. CDR1 LGHNA and CDR2 YSLEER come from the germline V gene. The chain has TRBV4-3 and TRBJ2-1; 9 bases agree with TRBD2. Sequenced input: peripheral blood. The sequence derives from a man aged 70 or older in a cohort sampled during active COVID-19. CDR3 in DNA: TGCGCCAGCAGCCCTAGCGGGAACTCCTACAATGAGCAGTTCTTC. It yields the protein CASSPSGNSYNEQFF.